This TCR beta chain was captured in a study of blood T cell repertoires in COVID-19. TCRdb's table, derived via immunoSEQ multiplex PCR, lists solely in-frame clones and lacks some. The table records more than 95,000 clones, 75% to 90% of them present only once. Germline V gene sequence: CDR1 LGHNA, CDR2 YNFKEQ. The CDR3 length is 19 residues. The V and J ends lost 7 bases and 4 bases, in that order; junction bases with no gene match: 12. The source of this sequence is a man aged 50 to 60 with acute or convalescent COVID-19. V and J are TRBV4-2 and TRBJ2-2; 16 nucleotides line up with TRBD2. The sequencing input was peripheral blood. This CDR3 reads CASNPKGLAGGPGTGELFF. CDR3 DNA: TGTGCCAGCAACCCGAAGGGACTAGCGGGAGGGCCGGGCACCGGGGAGCTGTTTTTT.